The 9 T cell receptor beta chains in this list originate from one sample, sequenced in a study of beta chain features in type 1 diabetes. Study observations and caveats: All four CD4+ subsets of Type 1 diabetes patients contained TCRB CDR3s that were moderately but significantly shorter.

The sequenced template was cDNA made from the entire isolated RNA. Libraries were prepared by immunoSEQ multiplex PCR; TCRdb keeps only in-frame clonotypes and omits some of them. The profile shows about 340,000 clones, over 7% of them singletons. No antigen has been identified for these receptors. What was sequenced was central memory CD4+ T cells from blood. Receptors were obtained from a man aged 25-40 years with type 1 diabetes.

The chain's CDR3 is CAVKFRDTNYGYTF. The CDR3 DNA reads as TGTGCCGTAAAATTCCGGGACACTAACTATGGCTACACCTTC. This rearrangement joins TRBV5-6 to TRBJ1-2; D is possibly TRBD1 (6 bases). There are 14 residues in the CDR3. V lost 10 bases to trimming and J lost 0 bases, with 16 bases between them. CDR1 is SGHDT, CDR2 YYEEEE, per germline.

This chain joins TRBV6-1 and TRBJ1-4; D unclear. Germline CDR1 MNHNS, CDR2 SASEGT. The CDR3 runs 15 residues. Between the trimmed V and J ends, which lost 0 bases and 1 base, there was a span of 6 bases. The CDR3 coding sequence is TGTGCCAGCAGTGAAGCGGGCGGAACTAATGAAAAACTGTTTTTT. As protein: CASSEAGGTNEKLFF.

This clone was observed a handful of times. Other DNA sequences in this sample translate to the same CDR3. This chain joins TRBV7-9 and TRBJ2-7, with D possibly matching TRBD1 (6 bases). Germline V gives CDR1 SEHNR, CDR2 FQNEAQ (reference sequence). The CDR3 runs to 14 residues. V was cut by 2 bases and J by 0 bases, with 8 bases left in between. Written as DNA, the CDR3 is TGTGCCAGCAGCTTATTGGACAGCTCCTACGAGCAGTACTTC. Its protein is CASSLLDSSYEQYF. Full variable domain (outside the CDR3, taken from reference TRBV7-9 and TRBJ2-7): DTGVSQNPRHKITKRGQNVTFRCDPISEHNRLYWYRQTLGQGPEFLTYFQNEAQLEKSRLLSDRFSAERPKGSFSTLEIQRTEQGDSAMYLCASSLLDSSYEQYFGPGTRLTVT.

This sequence joins TRBV19 and TRBJ2-1; 7 bases are a match to TRBD2. J lost 8 bases, V lost 4 bases, and 2 bases had no gene match. Germline V gene data show CDR1 as LNHDA and CDR2 as SQIVND (reference sequence). This CDR3 contains 12 residues. CDR3 residues: CASSRGRDEQFF. For the CDR3, the DNA is TGTGCCAGTAGTAGGGGGAGGGATGAGCAGTTCTTC.

The chain recombines TRBV2 with TRBJ1-2; the D gene is possibly TRBD1 (6 bases). The germline gives CDR1 SNHLY, CDR2 FYNNEI. CDR3 size: 15 residues. The V end was cut by 1 base, the J end by 4 bases, with 13 bases between. The CDR3 nucleotides read TGTGCCAGCAGTGAAGTTCGGGGGGCGAGCTATGGCTACACCTTC. Translated: CASSEVRGASYGYTF.

This clone has a handful of counts. V is TRBV27 and J is TRBJ1-1; D is ambiguous. This CDR3 is built from 14 residues. Trimming took off 7 bases at V and 4 bases at J, with 16 bases between the two ends. CDR1 and CDR2 from the germline V gene are MNHEY and SMNVEV (reference sequence). The CDR3 loop reads CASISPGEGTEAFF. DNA of the CDR3: TGTGCCAGCATCTCCCCAGGAGAGGGCACTGAAGCTTTCTTT.

The chain employs TRBV6-5 and TRBJ2-4, with 7 positions matching TRBD2. CDR1 and CDR2 from the germline V gene are MNHEY and SVGAGI. The CDR3 runs 13 residues. Trimming at V came to 6 bases and at J to 5 bases, leaving 4 bases not matched to a gene. The CDR3: CASRWDYQNIQYF. The CDR3 nucleotides are TGTGCCAGCAGGTGGGACTACCAAAACATTCAGTACTTC.

V and J are TRBV5-8 and TRBJ2-3; tentative D call: TRBD1 (5 bases). This CDR3 is built from 16 residues. Germline V CDR1 and CDR2: SGHTS, YDEGEE. V was clipped by 0 bases and J by 0 bases, with 11 bases between them. In nucleotides, the CDR3 is TGTGCCAGCAGCTTGGAAGGGGCCAGGAGCACAGATACGCAGTATTTT. Translating gives CASSLEGARSTDTQYF.

This clone was counted only a few times. The J gene is TRBJ2-1, the V gene TRBV4-3, with D tentatively TRBD2 (6 bases). Germline V gives CDR1 LGHNA, CDR2 YSLEER. This CDR3 has 20 amino acids. Trimming left V 0 bases short and J 0 bases short, with 21 bases between. CDR3 nucleotides: TGCGCCAGCAGCCAAGAGGTGACTAGAAGGAGACAGAGCTCCTACAATGAGCAGTTCTTC. Protein: CASSQEVTRRRQSSYNEQFF.